This T cell receptor (beta chain) was obtained from a study of T cells in Graves' hyperthyroidism and ophthalmopathy. RNA transcripts provided the source from which TCR beta CDR3 regions were amplified. Primed by the HTBI set, a first-round RT-PCR was run on the TCR CDR3. One entry per CDR3 protein results from TCRdb running MiXCR on the multiplex PCR reads. The sample has fewer than 650,000 distinct CDR3 sequences, approximately 49% seen once. CDR3 length: 15 residues. Germline V gene data show CDR1 as SGHTS and CDR2 as YDEGEE. Trimming stripped 0 bases from V and 7 bases from J, with 17 bases between.

This receptor was taken from an adult woman with Graves' disease, either hyperthyroidism or ophthalmopathy (not recorded which). The J gene is TRBJ2-7, the V gene TRBV5-8, with a possible D match to TRBD1 (6 bases). Sequenced input: peripheral blood or thyroid tissue (not recorded which). DNA for the CDR3: TGTGCCAGCAGCTTGGGGACTCAGGGGTTCACGGAGCAGTACTTC. This encodes CASSLGTQGFTEQYF.